The 8 T cell receptor beta chains reported below all come from one sample, sequenced in a study of CD8+CD57+ T cells in acquired aplastic anemia. Genomic DNA templated the TCR beta VDJ and CDR3 profiling. TCRdb re-derived calls from the reads in MiXCR, one entry per CDR3 protein. The sample has roughly 160,000 distinct CDR3 sequences, around 75% seen once. The patients chosen for sequencing had shown expansion of CD8+CD57+ cells (detected by flow cytometry). The sample taken for sequencing was sorted CD4+, CD8+, or CD8+CD57+ T cells (not recorded which) from PBMCs. These receptors all stem from a human donor with aplastic anemia.

The chain is built from TRBV5-6 and TRBJ2-7; D possibly corresponds to TRBD2 (6 bases). The CDR3 consists of 15 residues. Germline assignment: CDR1 SGHDT and CDR2 YYEEEE. V was pared by 4 bases and J by 4 bases, with 18 bases between. The CDR3 DNA sequence: TGTGCCAGCAGCCAAGTTGCCACGGGGGTTTACGAGCAGTACTTC. Translation gives CASSQVATGVYEQYF.

The CDR3: CASSTTGLMNTEAFF. CDR3 nucleotides: TGTGCCAGTAGTACCACCGGGTTAATGAACACTGAAGCTTTCTTT. The chain carries TRBV19 and TRBJ1-1; D uncertain. V lost 4 bases, J lost 0 bases, and 12 bases lay in between. The CDR3 contains 15 residues. In germline, CDR1 is LNHDA, CDR2 SQIVND (reference sequence).

The rearrangement links TRBV7-9 to TRBJ2-1, with 9 positions matching TRBD1. Germline V lookup: CDR1 SEHNR, CDR2 FQNEAQ (reference sequence). V gave up 4 bases and J gave up 4 bases; unmatched junction bases: 5. This CDR3 region has 15 residues. The CDR3 bases are TGTGCCAGCAGCTACAGGGGGCGCGGGTACAATGAGCAGTTCTTC. Encoded protein: CASSYRGRGYNEQFF. Full variable domain (missing parts from reference TRBV7-9 and TRBJ2-1): DTGVSQNPRHKITKRGQNVTFRCDPISEHNRLYWYRQTLGQGPEFLTYFQNEAQLEKSRLLSDRFSAERPKGSFSTLEIQRTEQGDSAMYLCASSYRGRGYNEQFFGPGTRLTVL.

The chain is built from TRBV9 and TRBJ2-3, with 7 bases fitting TRBD1. The germline V gene encodes CDR1 SGDLS and CDR2 YYNGEE. The CDR3 covers 15 residues. V shed 1 base, J shed 1 base, and the junction held 3 bases outside the gene matches. DNA of the CDR3: TGTGCCAGCAGCGTATTGCAGGGGGGCACAGATACGCAGTATTTT. It encodes CASSVLQGGTDTQYF.

The J gene is TRBJ2-6, the V gene TRBV19; possibly TRBD1 for D (5 bases). Looked up from germline, CDR1 is LNHDA and CDR2 is SQIVND (reference sequence). V gave up 1 base and J gave up 4 bases, with 5 bases separating them. The CDR3 runs to 14 residues. The chain's CDR3 is CASSIGQGANVLTF. The CDR3 bases are TGTGCCAGTAGTATAGGACAGGGGGCCAACGTCCTGACTTTC.

The V and J genes are TRBV20-1 and TRBJ2-5; 8 bases fit TRBD1. The CDR3 consists of 13 residues. After removal of 3 bases from V and 7 bases from J, the junction contained 7 bases not matched to a gene. Germline V gene lookup returns CDR1 DFQATT and CDR2 SNEGSKA (reference sequence). Written as DNA, the CDR3 is TGCAGTGCTAGCGGCGCCGGACAGGGGACCCAGTACTTC. Its translation: CSASGAGQGTQYF.

The V and J genes are TRBV10-3 and TRBJ2-5; D possibly matches TRBD1 or TRBD2 (5 bases each). CDR3 length: 13 amino acids. CDR1 ENHRY and CDR2 SYGVKD come from the germline V gene. With 5 bases removed from V and 5 bases from J, the gap between germline ends came to 12 bases. The CDR3 DNA reads as TGTGCCATCAGTCCCCGGGACGTGGAGACCCAGTACTTC. It translates to CAISPRDVETQYF.

This chain connects TRBV29-1 to TRBJ2-1; 9 bases fit TRBD2. CDR3 length equals 14 residues. Trimming removed 7 bases from V and 6 bases from J; junction bases left unmatched: 10. Per the germline V gene, CDR1 is SQVTM and CDR2 is ANQGSEA. The CDR3 here is CSARTLAGFNEQFF. CDR3 nucleotides: TGCAGCGCTAGAACACTAGCGGGTTTCAATGAGCAGTTCTTC.